This T cell receptor (beta chain) was observed in a study of T cells in Graves' hyperthyroidism and ophthalmopathy. This CDR3 has 15 amino acids. The germline CDR1 and CDR2 sequences are MDHEN and SYDVKM. Trimming cost V 6 bases and J 5 bases, with 19 bases left between them. Amplification targeted TCR beta CDR3 regions from RNA transcripts. HTBI primers were employed in a first-round RT-PCR of the TCR CDR3. TCRdb re-derived calls from the multiplex PCR reads in MiXCR, one entry per CDR3 protein. This table holds approximately 400,000 distinct CDR3 sequences, roughly 12% found once. The origin of this receptor is a man in his thirties or forties with Graves' hyperthyroidism that later progressed to Graves' ophthalmopathy. V gene TRBV28 combines with J gene TRBJ2-5; the D call may be TRBD1 or TRBD2 (5 bases each). Sequences were obtained from blood. In DNA form, the CDR3 reads TGTGCCAGCAGCTCCTCCGGGGCCGAGCTGGAGACCCAGTACTTC. It specifies CASSSSGAELETQYF.